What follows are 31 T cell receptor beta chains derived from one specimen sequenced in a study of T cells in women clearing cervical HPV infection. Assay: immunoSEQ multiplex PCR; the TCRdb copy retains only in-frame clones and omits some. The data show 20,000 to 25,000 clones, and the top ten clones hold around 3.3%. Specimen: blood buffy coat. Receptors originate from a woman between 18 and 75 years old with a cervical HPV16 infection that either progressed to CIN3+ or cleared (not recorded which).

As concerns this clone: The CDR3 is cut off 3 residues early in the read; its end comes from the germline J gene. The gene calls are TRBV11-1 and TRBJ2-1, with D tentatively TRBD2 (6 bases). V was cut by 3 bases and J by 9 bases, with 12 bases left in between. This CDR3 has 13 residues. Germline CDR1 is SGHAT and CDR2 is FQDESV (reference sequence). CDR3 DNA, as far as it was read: TGTGCCAGCAGCTTTGGCGGGAACGGTGAG. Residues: CASSFGGNGE. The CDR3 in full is CASSFGGNGEQFF.

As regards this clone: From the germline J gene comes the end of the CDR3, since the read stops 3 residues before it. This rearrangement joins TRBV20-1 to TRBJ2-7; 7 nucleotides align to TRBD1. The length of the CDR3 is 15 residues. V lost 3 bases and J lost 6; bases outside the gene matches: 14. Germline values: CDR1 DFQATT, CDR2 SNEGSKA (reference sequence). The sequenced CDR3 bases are TGCAGTGCTAGGGTGGGGGACAGTTGGATCGTCGAG. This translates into CSARVGDSWIVE. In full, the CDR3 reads CSARVGDSWIVEQYF.

CDR3 residues: CASSQPGLDADTQYF. Partial CDR3 DNA: TGTGCCAGCAGCCAACCGGGACTAGACGCAGATACG. This chain uses TRBV4-2 with TRBJ2-3, with 8 nucleotides matching TRBD2. Coverage ceases 3 residues before the CDR3 finishes, and the germline J gene fills in the end. Germline V CDR1 and CDR2: LGHNA, YNFKEQ. The CDR3 has 15 residues. V lost 2 bases to trimming and J lost 4 bases; unmatched junction nucleotides: 5.

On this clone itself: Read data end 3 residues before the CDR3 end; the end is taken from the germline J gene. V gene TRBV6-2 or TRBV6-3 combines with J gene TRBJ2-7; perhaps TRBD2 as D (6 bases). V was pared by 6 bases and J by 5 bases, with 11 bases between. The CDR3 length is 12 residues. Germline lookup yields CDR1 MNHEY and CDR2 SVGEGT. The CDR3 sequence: CASSQLAHEQYF. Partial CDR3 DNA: TGTGCCAGCAGCCAACTAGCCCACGAG.

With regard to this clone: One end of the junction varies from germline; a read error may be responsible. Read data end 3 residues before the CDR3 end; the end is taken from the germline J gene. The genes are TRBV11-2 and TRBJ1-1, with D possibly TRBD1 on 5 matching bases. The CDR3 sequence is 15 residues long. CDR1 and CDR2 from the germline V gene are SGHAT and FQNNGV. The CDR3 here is CASSTGWGGNAEAFF. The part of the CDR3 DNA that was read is TGTGCCAGCAGCACCGGGTGGGGGGGGAACGCTGAA.

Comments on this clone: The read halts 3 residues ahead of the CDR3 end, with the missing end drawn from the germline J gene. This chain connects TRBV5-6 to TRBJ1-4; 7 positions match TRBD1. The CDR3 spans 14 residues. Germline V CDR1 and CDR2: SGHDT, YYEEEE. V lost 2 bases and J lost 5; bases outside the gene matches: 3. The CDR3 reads CASSFGTVNEKLFF. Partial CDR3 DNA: TGTGCCAGCAGCTTCGGGACAGTAAATGAAAAA.

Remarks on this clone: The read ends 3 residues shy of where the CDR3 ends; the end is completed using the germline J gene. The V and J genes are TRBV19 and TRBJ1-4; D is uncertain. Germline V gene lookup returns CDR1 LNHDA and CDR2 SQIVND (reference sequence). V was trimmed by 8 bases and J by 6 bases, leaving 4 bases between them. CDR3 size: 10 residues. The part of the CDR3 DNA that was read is TGTGCCAGTTTCGATGAAAAA. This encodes CASFDEK. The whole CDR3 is CASFDEKLFF.

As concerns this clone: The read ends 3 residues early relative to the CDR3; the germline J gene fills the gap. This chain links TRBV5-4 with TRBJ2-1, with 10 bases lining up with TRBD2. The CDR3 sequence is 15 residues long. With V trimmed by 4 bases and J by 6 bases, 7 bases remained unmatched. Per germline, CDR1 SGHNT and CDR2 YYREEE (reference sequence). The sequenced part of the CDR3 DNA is TGTGCCAGCAGCACGGAAGCGGGAGGGTTCAATGAG. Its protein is CASSTEAGGFNE. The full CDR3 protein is CASSTEAGGFNEQFF.

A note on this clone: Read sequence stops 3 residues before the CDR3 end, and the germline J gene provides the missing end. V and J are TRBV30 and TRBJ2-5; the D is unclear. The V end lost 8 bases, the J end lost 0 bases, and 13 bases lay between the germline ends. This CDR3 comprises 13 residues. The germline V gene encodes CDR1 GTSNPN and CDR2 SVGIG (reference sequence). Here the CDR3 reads CAQNFLYQETQYF. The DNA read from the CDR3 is TGTGCCCAAAACTTCTTGTACCAAGAGACC.

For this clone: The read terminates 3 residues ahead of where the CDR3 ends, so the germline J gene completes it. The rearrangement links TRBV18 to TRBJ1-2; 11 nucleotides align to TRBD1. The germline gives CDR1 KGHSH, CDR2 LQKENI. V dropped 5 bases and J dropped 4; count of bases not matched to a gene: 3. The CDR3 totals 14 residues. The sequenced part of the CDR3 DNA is TGTGCCAGCTCATCAGGGACAGGGGGCTATGGC. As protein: CASSSGTGGYG. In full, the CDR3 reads CASSSGTGGYGYTF.

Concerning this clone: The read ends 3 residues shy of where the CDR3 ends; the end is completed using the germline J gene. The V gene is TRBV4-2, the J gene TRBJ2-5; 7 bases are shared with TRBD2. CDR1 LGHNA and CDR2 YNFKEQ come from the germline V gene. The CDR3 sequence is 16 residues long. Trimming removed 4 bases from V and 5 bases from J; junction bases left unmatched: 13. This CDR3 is CASSPRYGTTEETQYF. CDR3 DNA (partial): TGTGCCAGCAGCCCTAGGTACGGGACTACCGAGGAGACC.

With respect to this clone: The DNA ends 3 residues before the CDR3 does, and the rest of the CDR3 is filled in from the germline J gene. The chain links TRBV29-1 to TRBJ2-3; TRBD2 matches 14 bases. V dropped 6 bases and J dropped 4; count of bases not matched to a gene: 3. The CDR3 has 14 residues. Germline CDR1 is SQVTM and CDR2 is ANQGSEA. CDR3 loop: CSVAGLAGADTQYF. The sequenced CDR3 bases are TGCAGCGTGGCGGGACTAGCGGGAGCAGATACG.

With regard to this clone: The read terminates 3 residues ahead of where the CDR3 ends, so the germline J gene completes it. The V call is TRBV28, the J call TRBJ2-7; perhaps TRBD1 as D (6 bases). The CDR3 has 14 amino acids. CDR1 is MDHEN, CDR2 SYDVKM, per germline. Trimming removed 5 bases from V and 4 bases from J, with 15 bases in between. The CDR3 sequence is CASSPDSSLYEQYF. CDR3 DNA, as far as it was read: TGTGCCAGCAGTCCGGACAGCTCACTTTACGAG.

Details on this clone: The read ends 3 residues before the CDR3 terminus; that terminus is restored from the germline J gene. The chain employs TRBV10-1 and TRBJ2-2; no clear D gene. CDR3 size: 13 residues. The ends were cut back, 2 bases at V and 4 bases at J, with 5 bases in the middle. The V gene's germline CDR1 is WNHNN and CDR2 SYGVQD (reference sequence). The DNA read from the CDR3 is TGCGCCAGCAGTGAGCACAGCACCGGGGAG. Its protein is CASSEHSTGE. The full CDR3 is CASSEHSTGELFF.

The CDR3 protein is CASSLVGQGLVEAFF. Incomplete CDR3 DNA: TGTGCCAGCAGCTTAGTGGGACAGGGGCTGGTAGAA. The chain uses TRBV7-9 and TRBJ1-1; 10 bases align to TRBD1. The read terminates 3 residues before the CDR3 end, so the remaining end is supplied by the germline J gene. CDR3 size: 15 residues. Germline CDR1 reads SEHNR; CDR2 reads FQNEAQ (reference sequence).

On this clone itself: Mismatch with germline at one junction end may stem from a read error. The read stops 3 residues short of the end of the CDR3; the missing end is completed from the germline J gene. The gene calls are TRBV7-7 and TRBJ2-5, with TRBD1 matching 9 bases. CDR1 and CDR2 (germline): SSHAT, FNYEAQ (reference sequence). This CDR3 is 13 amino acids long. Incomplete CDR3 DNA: TGTGCTAGCAGCCGGGACAGGGAAGAGACC. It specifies CASSRDREET. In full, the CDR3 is CASSRDREETQYF.

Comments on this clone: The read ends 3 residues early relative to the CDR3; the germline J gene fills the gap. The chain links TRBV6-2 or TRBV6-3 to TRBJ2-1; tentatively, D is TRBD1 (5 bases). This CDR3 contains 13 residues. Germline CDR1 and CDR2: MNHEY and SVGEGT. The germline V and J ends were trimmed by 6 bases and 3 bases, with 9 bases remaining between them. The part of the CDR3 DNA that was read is TGTGCCAGCAGCCACGACAGCTACAATGAG. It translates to CASSHDSYNE. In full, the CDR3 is CASSHDSYNEQFF.

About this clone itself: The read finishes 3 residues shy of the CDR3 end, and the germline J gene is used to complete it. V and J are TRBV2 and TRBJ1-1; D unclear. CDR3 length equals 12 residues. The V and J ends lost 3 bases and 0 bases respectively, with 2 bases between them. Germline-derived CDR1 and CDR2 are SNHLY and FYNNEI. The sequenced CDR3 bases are TGTGCCAGCAGTGACTTGAACACTGAA. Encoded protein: CASSDLNTE. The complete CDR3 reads CASSDLNTEAFF.

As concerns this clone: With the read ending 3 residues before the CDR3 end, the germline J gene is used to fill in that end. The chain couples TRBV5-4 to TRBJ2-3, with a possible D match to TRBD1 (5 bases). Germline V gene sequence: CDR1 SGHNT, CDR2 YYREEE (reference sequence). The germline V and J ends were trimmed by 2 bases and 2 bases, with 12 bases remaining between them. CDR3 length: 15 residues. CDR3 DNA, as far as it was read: TGTGCCAGCAGCTTCCGGCAGGGTAACACAGATACG. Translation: CASSFRQGNTDT. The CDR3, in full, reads CASSFRQGNTDTQYF.

The CDR3 region is CASSWDFGTSAPGTQYF. CDR3 DNA, as far as it was read: TGTGCCAGCAGCTGGGATTTTGGGACTAGCGCTCCAGGTACG. This rearrangement joins TRBV7-8 to TRBJ2-3; 10 positions match TRBD2. The CDR3 goes on 3 residues after the read ends, and that part is filled in from the germline J gene. CDR1 and CDR2 (germline): SGHVS, FQNEAQ. The CDR3 is made up of 17 amino acids. Trimming took 4 bases from V and 8 from J; bases not matched to a gene: 15. The full variable domain, with the rest looked up from reference TRBV7-8 and TRBJ2-3, is GAGVSQSPRYKVAKRGQDVALRCDPISGHVSLFWYQQALGQGPEFLTYFQNEAQLDKSGLPSDRFFAERPEGSVSTLKIQRTQQEDSAVYLCASSWDFGTSAPGTQYFGPGTRLTVL.

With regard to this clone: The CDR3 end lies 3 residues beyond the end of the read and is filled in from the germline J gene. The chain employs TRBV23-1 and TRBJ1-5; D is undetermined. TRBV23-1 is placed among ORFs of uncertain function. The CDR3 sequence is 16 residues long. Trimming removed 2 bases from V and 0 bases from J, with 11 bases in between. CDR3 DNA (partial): TGCGCCAGCAGTCAAATTCGGGGTTATAGCAATCAGCCC. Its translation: CASSQIRGYSNQP. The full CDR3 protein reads CASSQIRGYSNQPQHF.

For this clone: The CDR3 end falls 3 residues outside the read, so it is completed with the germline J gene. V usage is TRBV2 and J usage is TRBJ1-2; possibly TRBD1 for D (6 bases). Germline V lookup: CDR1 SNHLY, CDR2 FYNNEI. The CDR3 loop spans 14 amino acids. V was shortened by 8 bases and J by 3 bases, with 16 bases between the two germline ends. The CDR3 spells CASRGGRVDYGYTF. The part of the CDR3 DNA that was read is TGTGCCAGCCGCGGGGGGCGAGTCGACTATGGC.

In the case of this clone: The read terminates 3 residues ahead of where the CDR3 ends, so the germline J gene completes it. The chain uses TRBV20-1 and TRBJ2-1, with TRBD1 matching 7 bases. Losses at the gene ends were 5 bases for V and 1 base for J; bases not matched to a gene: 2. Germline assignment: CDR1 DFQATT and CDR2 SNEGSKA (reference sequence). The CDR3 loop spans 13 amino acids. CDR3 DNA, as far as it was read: TGCAGTGCTCGGACAGGATCCTACAATGAG. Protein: CSARTGSYNE. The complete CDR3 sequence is CSARTGSYNEQFF.

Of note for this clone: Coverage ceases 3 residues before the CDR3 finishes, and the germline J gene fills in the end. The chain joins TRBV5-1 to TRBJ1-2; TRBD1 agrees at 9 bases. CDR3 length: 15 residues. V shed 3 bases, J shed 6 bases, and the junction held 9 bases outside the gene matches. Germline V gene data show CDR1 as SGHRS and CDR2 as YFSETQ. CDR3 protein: CASSSSGTGFDGYTF. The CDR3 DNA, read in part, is TGCGCCAGCAGCTCCTCCGGGACAGGGTTCGATGGC.

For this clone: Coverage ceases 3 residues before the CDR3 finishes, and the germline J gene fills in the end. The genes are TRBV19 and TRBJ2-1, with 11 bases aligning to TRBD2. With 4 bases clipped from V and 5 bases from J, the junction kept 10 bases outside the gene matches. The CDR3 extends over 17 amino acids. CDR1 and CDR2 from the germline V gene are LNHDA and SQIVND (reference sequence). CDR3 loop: CASSNPLAGGPDNEQFF. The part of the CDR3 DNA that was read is TGTGCCAGTAGTAACCCTTTAGCGGGAGGGCCCGACAATGAG.

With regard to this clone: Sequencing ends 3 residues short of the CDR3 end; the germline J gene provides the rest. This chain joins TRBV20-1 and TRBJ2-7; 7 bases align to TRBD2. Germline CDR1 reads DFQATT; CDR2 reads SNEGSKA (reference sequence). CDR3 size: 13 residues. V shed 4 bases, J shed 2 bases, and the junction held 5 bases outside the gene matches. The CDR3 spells CSANLLAAYEQYF. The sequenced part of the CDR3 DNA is TGCAGTGCTAATCTGCTAGCGGCCTACGAG.

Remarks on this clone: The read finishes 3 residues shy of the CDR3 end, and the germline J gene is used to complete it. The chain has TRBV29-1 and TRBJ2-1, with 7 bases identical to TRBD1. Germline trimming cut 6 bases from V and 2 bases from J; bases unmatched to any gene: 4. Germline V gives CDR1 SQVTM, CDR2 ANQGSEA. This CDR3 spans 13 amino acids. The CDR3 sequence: CSVTGFPYNEQFF. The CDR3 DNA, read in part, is TGCAGCGTGACAGGGTTCCCCTACAATGAG.

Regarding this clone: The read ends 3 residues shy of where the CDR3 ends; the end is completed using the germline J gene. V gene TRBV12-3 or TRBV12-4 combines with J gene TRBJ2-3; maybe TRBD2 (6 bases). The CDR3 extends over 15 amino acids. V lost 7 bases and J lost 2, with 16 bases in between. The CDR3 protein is CASTSRGKPTDTQYF. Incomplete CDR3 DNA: TGTGCCAGCACTTCCCGGGGGAAGCCCACAGATACG.

CDR3 DNA, as far as it was read: TGTGCCAGCAGCCCGGACAGAGACTATGGC. It is translated as CASSPDRDYG. The entire CDR3 is CASSPDRDYGYTF. The gene calls are TRBV5-4 and TRBJ1-2, with D perhaps TRBD1 (6 bases). The CDR3 is cut off 3 residues early in the read; its end comes from the germline J gene. The germline V gene has CDR1 SGHNT and CDR2 YYREEE (reference sequence). Between the trimmed V and J ends, which lost 4 bases and 3 bases, there was a span of 10 bases. This CDR3 comprises 13 residues.

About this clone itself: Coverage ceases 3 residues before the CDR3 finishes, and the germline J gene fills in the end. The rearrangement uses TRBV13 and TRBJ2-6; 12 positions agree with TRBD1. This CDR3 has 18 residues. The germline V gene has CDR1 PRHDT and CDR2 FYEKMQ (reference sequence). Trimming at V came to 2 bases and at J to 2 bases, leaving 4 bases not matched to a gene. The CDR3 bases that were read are TGTGCCAGCAGCTTATGGGGGACAGGGGGCGCTGGGGCCAACGTC. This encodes CASSLWGTGGAGANV. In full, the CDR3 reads CASSLWGTGGAGANVLTF.

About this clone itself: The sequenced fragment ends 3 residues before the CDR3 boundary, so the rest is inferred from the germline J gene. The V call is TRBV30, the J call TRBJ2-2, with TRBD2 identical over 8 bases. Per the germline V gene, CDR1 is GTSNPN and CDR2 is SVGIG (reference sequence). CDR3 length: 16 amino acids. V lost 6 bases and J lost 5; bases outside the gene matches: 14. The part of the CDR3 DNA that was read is TGTGCCTGTTTATCACGCAGCGGGAGAGGTACCGGGGAG. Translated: CACLSRSGRGTGE. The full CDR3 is CACLSRSGRGTGELFF.